This section outlines one T cell receptor beta chain sequence together with its context. Antigen unknown. These data originate in a study of OX40 agonist ivuxolimab in advanced cancers. Overall study context: Patients were 82.7% male with ages roughly 23 to 90, mean about 65. Prior therapy, whether anti-PD-1, anti-PD-L1 or anti-CTLA-4, was allowed, and roughly 40% had some.

General observations from the study: At doses 0.1 to 3.0 mg/kg, CD4+ and CD8+ clones expanded.

This table comes from immunoSEQ multiplex PCR, and its TCRdb copy is limited to in-frame clones, with some not included. Of around 97,000 clones listed, about 84% are singletons. The germline V and J ends were trimmed by 1 base and 6 bases, with 15 bases remaining between them. The CDR3 contains 15 residues. Per germline, CDR1 SGHVS and CDR2 FNYEAQ. Here the sequenced sample was CD4+ or CD8+ T cells sorted from blood, taken in a trial of the OX40 agonist ivuxolimab. The V call is TRBV7-6, the J call TRBJ1-1; the D gene is possibly TRBD1 (5 bases). This TCR was sampled from an adult with an advanced solid tumor such as melanoma, head and neck, liver or kidney cancer. CDR3 sequence (DNA): TGTGCCAGCAGCTTAGGGGGCGGGAGACCGGCTGAAGCTTTCTTT. Protein: CASSLGGGRPAEAFF. Complete variable domain (other parts from reference TRBV7-6 and TRBJ1-1): GAGVSQSPRYKVTKRGQDVALRCDPISGHVSLYWYRQALGQGPEFLTYFNYEAQQDKSGLPNDRFSAERPEGSISTLTIQRTEQRDSAMYRCASSLGGGRPAEAFFGQGTRLTVV.